One sample yielded the 26 T cell receptor beta chains listed below, sequenced in a study of tissue T cells after allogeneic stem cell transplantation. TCRdb's copy holds only in-frame clones and misses some; the assay was immunoSEQ multiplex PCR. The sample carries approximately 6,500 clones, nearly 70% recorded once. This specimen consisted of tissue from the rectum, obtained at autopsy. Receptors were obtained from a woman between 18 and 50 years old with breast cancer.

A few counts support this clone. The V gene is TRBV5-8, the J gene TRBJ2-7; D unclear. Trimming cost V 4 bases and J 0 bases, with 5 bases left between them. The CDR3 is made up of 12 amino acids. Germline V CDR1 and CDR2: SGHTS, YDEGEE. The CDR3 protein is CASSASSYEQYF. CDR3 bases: TGTGCCAGCAGCGCGAGCTCCTACGAGCAGTACTTC.

This chain links TRBV28 with TRBJ2-7; TRBD2 is a possible D gene (5 bases). The length of the CDR3 is 14 residues. With 8 bases removed from V and 9 bases from J, the gap between germline ends came to 23 bases. The germline gives CDR1 MDHEN, CDR2 SYDVKM. CDR3 nucleotides: TGTGCCAGCCAGAGAGACTACCTGACGTCTGGGCAGTACTTC. Residues: CASQRDYLTSGQYF.

This clone has a handful of counts. The chain couples TRBV7-8 to TRBJ1-4; no firm D call. Germline lookup yields CDR1 SGHVS and CDR2 FQNEAQ. The V and J ends lost 4 bases and 0 bases respectively, with 6 bases between them. The CDR3 has 14 residues. CDR3 in DNA: TGTGCCAGCAGCTCCAGATCAACTAATGAAAAACTGTTTTTT. Translation gives CASSSRSTNEKLFF.

The chain joins TRBV2 to TRBJ2-2, with D uncertain. The germline CDR1 and CDR2 sequences are SNHLY and FYNNEI. Deletions cut 3 bases from V and 5 bases from J, with 13 bases between. The CDR3 totals 15 residues. CDR3 nucleotide sequence: TGTGCCAGCAGTGATAGGGTTTTTGGTACCGGGGAGCTGTTTTTT. Amino acids: CASSDRVFGTGELFF.

There are a few counts of this clone. The chain is built from TRBV6-5 and TRBJ1-2; D remains unclear. Trimming removed 0 bases from V and 4 bases from J, with 9 bases in between. Germline CDR1 MNHEY, CDR2 SVGAGI. The CDR3 runs to 14 residues. CDR3 DNA sequence: TGTGCCAGCAGTTACTCGGATATGAGCTATGGCTACACCTTC. This gives the protein CASSYSDMSYGYTF.

This clone was observed a handful of times. This chain links TRBV29-1 with TRBJ2-3, with TRBD2 matching 7 bases. This CDR3 spans 14 amino acids. Germline CDR1 SQVTM, CDR2 ANQGSEA. The ends lost 5 bases at V and 1 base at J; junction bases unmatched: 6. CDR3 in DNA: TGCAGCGTTCCTTCTCTAGCGGGCACAGATACGCAGTATTTT. It is translated as CSVPSLAGTDTQYF.

The rearrangement uses TRBV24-1 and TRBJ2-1; D assignment may be TRBD1 or TRBD2 (5 bases each). The CDR3 extends over 14 amino acids. Per the germline V gene, CDR1 is KGHDR and CDR2 is SFDVKD. V lost 5 bases, J lost 5 bases, and 12 bases lay in between. The CDR3 here is CATSVGRYNNEQFF. The DNA for the CDR3 is TGTGCCACCAGTGTGGGACGGTATAACAATGAGCAGTTCTTC.

With regard to this clone: This sample includes further DNA sequences coding for the same CDR3. The CDR3 DNA sequence: TGTGCCAGCAGCTTGGCGAGGGACACTGAAGCTTTCTTT. As protein: CASSLARDTEAFF. This sequence joins TRBV5-6 and TRBJ1-1, with D unclear. The CDR3 is made up of 13 amino acids. Trimming left V 0 bases short and J 3 bases short, with 6 bases between. Germline lookup yields CDR1 SGHDT and CDR2 YYEEEE.

This clone was counted only a few times. This chain connects TRBV19 to TRBJ2-1, with D tentatively TRBD2 (6 bases). V was shortened by 1 base and J by 3 bases, with 16 bases between the two germline ends. The CDR3 runs to 17 residues. The V gene's germline CDR1 is LNHDA and CDR2 SQIVND (reference sequence). In DNA form, the CDR3 reads TGTGCCAGTAGTATAGCGGGATCTAGCGAGATCTACAATGAGCAGTTCTTC. It codes for CASSIAGSSEIYNEQFF.

The DNA for the CDR3 is TGTGCCAGCAGCTTAGTAGGGGGAGGACAGTTAAATTCACCCCTCCACTTT. Translated: CASSLVGGGQLNSPLHF. The chain is built from TRBV7-8 and TRBJ1-6; weak D call: TRBD1 (6 bases). This CDR3 has 17 amino acids. Germline loops: CDR1 SGHVS, CDR2 FQNEAQ. The V end was cut by 1 base, the J end by 7 bases, with 17 bases between.

The CDR3 DNA sequence: TGCGCCAGCACGACCGCGGGACAGGGAAGTTCCGAGCAGTACTTC. Translated, it gives CASTTAGQGSSEQYF. The gene calls are TRBV5-1 and TRBJ2-7, with TRBD1 matching 9 bases. The germline gives CDR1 SGHRS, CDR2 YFSETQ. V shed 6 bases, J shed 6 bases, and the junction held 13 bases outside the gene matches. The CDR3 is made up of 15 amino acids.

Details on this clone: The junction differs from germline at one of its ends, possibly a read error. The chain employs TRBV5-4 and TRBJ2-5, with 7 bases lining up with TRBD2. Germline V gives CDR1 SGHNT, CDR2 YYREEE (reference sequence). CDR3 length equals 15 residues. The CDR3 is CASSLEGGPGETQYF. For the CDR3, the DNA is TGTGCCAGCAGTTTGGAGGGAGGGCCGGGAGAGACCCAGTACTTC.

The genes are TRBV5-1 and TRBJ2-5; possible D gene TRBD1, 6 bases. The V end lost 2 bases, the J end lost 3 bases, and 14 bases lay between the germline ends. This CDR3 has 15 residues. Germline V gives CDR1 SGHRS, CDR2 YFSETQ. The CDR3 loop reads CASSFYRAKEETQYF. CDR3 nucleotide sequence: TGCGCCAGCAGCTTCTACAGGGCGAAGGAAGAGACCCAGTACTTC.

Only a few counts were recorded for this clone. The rearrangement uses TRBV27 and TRBJ2-7; the D is unclear. Germline V gene sequence: CDR1 MNHEY, CDR2 SMNVEV (reference sequence). The CDR3 length is 15 residues. The V and J ends lost 4 bases and 0 bases respectively, with 13 bases between them. CDR3 nucleotide sequence: TGTGCCAGCAGTTCATGGGTACAACGCTCCTACGAGCAGTACTTC. Its protein product is CASSSWVQRSYEQYF.

This chain links TRBV29-1 with TRBJ1-1; D unclear. This CDR3 has 10 residues. Germline CDR1 reads SQVTM; CDR2 reads ANQGSEA. V lost 7 bases, J lost 6 bases, and 9 bases lay in between. The CDR3 sequence: CSGGTAEAFF. CDR3 in DNA: TGCAGCGGGGGTACGGCTGAAGCTTTCTTT. Supplemented by reference TRBV29-1 and TRBJ1-1, the full variable domain reads SAVISQKPSRDICQRGTSLTIQCQVDSQVTMMFWYRQQPGQSLTLIATANQGSEATYESGFVIDKFPISRPNLTFSTLTVSNMSPEDSSIYLCSGGTAEAFFGQGTRLTVV.

The genes are TRBV6-5 and TRBJ1-1; the match to TRBD1 covers 7 bases. Germline values: CDR1 MNHEY, CDR2 SVGAGI. This CDR3 is built from 13 residues. Unmatched junction bases numbered 3, after V lost 7 bases and J lost 1 base. CDR3 amino acids: CASKRQGNTEAFF. The CDR3 DNA is TGTGCCAGCAAGAGACAGGGGAACACTGAAGCTTTCTTT.

The chain combines TRBV24-1 with TRBJ1-4; 7 positions match TRBD1. The J segment lost 8 bases and the V segment lost 4 bases, leaving 9 bases of the junction unmatched. The CDR3 covers 15 residues. Looked up from germline, CDR1 is KGHDR and CDR2 is SFDVKD. CDR3 in DNA: TGTGCCACCAGTGAGGGTAGACAGGGAAGGGAAAAACTGTTTTTT. Translated, it gives CATSEGRQGREKLFF.

This clone was counted only a few times. This rearrangement joins TRBV6-2 or TRBV6-3 to TRBJ2-7; D is ambiguous. The CDR3 runs 12 residues. Trimming removed 5 bases at V and 5 bases at J, with 10 bases between. Germline-derived CDR1 and CDR2 are MNHEY and SVGEGT. CDR3 residues: CASSKGPDEQYF. CDR3 DNA sequence: TGTGCCAGCAGTAAAGGACCCGACGAGCAGTACTTC.

The chain uses TRBV30 and TRBJ2-6; D gene ambiguous. Germline V gives CDR1 GTSNPN, CDR2 SVGIG (reference sequence). V dropped 4 bases and J dropped 0 bases, with 7 bases sitting between them. CDR3 length: 14 amino acids. The CDR3 is CAWTWSSGANVLTF. The CDR3 DNA reads as TGTGCCTGGACTTGGAGCTCTGGGGCCAACGTCCTGACTTTC. Together with reference TRBV30 and TRBJ2-6, the CDR3 gives the full variable domain: SQTIHQWPATLVQPVGSPLSLECTVEGTSNPNLYWYRQAAGRGLQLLFYSVGIGQISSEVPQNLSASRPQDRQFILSSKKLLLSDSGFYLCAWTWSSGANVLTFGAGSRLTVL.

This chain uses TRBV9 with TRBJ1-3; D is ambiguous. The CDR3 covers 19 residues. V lost 4 bases, J lost 4 bases, and 27 bases lay in between. Germline V gene lookup returns CDR1 SGDLS and CDR2 YYNGEE. This CDR3 is CASSSLPGSDQTVGNTIYF. In nucleotides, the CDR3 is TGTGCCAGCAGCTCTTTACCGGGATCCGATCAGACGGTCGGAAACACCATATATTTT.

With regard to this clone: One junction end does not reproduce the germline sequence, and a read error may be involved. The chain recombines TRBV6-5 with TRBJ1-1; D is unclear. This CDR3 region has 11 residues. Germline V gene data show CDR1 as MNHEY and CDR2 as SVGAGI. The CDR3 DNA is TGTGCCAGCAGTTACGACACTCAAGCTTTCTTT. The encoded protein is CASSYDTQAFF.

J is TRBJ2-7 and V is TRBV28; D is unclear. The V gene lost 6 bases and the J gene lost 5 bases, with 14 bases spanning the gap. Germline lookup yields CDR1 MDHEN and CDR2 SYDVKM. This CDR3 has 13 amino acids. CDR3 sequence: CASRRFSRDEQYF. The CDR3 bases are TGTGCCAGCAGGCGATTCAGTAGGGACGAGCAGTACTTC.

V and J are TRBV27 and TRBJ2-1; 7 positions agree with TRBD1. The CDR3 length is 20 residues. The germline gives CDR1 MNHEY, CDR2 SMNVEV (reference sequence). V shed 4 bases and J 0 bases; nucleotides not matched to a gene: 18. CDR3 loop: CASSSRFFYFRDSSYNEQFF. CDR3 nucleotide sequence: TGTGCCAGCAGTTCTCGTTTTTTTTACTTTCGGGACAGCTCCTACAATGAGCAGTTCTTC.

The V gene is TRBV4-3, the J gene TRBJ2-3, with no clear D. V was pared by 3 bases and J by 1 base, with 14 bases between. Germline V gene sequence: CDR1 LGHNA, CDR2 YSLEER. The CDR3 loop spans 16 amino acids. The DNA of the CDR3 is TGCGCCAGCAGCCAGACCACCCAAATGGGCACAGATACGCAGTATTTT. Amino acid sequence: CASSQTTQMGTDTQYF.

The V and J genes are TRBV19 and TRBJ1-6, with TRBD1 as a possible D gene (6 bases). CDR3 length: 15 amino acids. V lost 5 bases, J lost 11 bases, and 19 bases lay in between. Looked up from germline, CDR1 is LNHDA and CDR2 is SQIVND (reference sequence). CDR3 loop: CASSLRKGDGAPLHF. The CDR3 DNA sequence: TGTGCCAGTAGTCTCCGGAAGGGGGACGGGGCACCCCTCCACTTT. The full variable domain, its missing parts supplied by reference TRBV19 and TRBJ1-6, is DGGITQSPKYLFRKEGQNVTLSCEQNLNHDAMYWYRQDPGQGLRLIYYSQIVNDFQKGDIAEGYSVSREKKESFPLTVTSAQKNPTAFYLCASSLRKGDGAPLHFGNGTRLTVT.

The chain is built from TRBV19 and TRBJ2-7; D is possibly TRBD1 or TRBD2 (7 bases each). The CDR3 consists of 15 residues. Germline V gives CDR1 LNHDA, CDR2 SQIVND (reference sequence). The ends were cut back, 8 bases at V and 2 bases at J, with 19 bases in the middle. CDR3 coding DNA: TGTGCCAGTCCACCAGGGGGGGACTTCCCCTACGAGCAGTACTTC. This translates into CASPPGGDFPYEQYF.